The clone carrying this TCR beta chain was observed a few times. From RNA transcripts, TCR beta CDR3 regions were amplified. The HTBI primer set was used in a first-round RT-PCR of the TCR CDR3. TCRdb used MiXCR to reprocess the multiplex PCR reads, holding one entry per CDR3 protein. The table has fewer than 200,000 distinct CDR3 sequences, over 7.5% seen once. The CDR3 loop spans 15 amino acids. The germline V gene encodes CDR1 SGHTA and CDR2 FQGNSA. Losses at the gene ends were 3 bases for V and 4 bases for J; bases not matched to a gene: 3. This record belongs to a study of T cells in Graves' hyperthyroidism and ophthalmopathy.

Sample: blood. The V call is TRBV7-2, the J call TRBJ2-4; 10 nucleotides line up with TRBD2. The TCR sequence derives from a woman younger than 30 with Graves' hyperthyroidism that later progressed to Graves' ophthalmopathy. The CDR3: CASSFSAGGKNIQYF. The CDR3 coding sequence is TGTGCCAGCAGCTTCTCAGCGGGGGGGAAAAACATTCAGTACTTC.